Listed below are T cell receptor beta chains from one sample, sequenced in a study of T-cell reconstitution after alpha-beta-depleted transplantation in children. MiXCR was run by TCRdb on the PCR reads, yielding one entry per CDR3 protein. The sample carries 95,000 to 150,000 distinct CDR3 sequences, around 23% recorded once. The starting material was PBMCs, mostly from graft donor cells, obtained 180 days after TCRalphabeta/CD19-depleted stem cell transplant. These receptors were collected from a male patient aged 2-15 years who had a stem cell transplant for chronic granulomatous disease, so the T cells may come from the graft donor. CDR3s include the opening cysteine and the closing phenylalanine or tryptophan. The order of the fields is V gene, clone size, J gene, CDR3 length, D gene, CDR3 DNA, CDR3 protein. D genes are given only for firm matches. A row's size may be missing; if present it is once, few, many or a size class.

V: TRBV12-3/TRBV12-4; size: few; J: TRBJ2-5; length: 13; D: .; DNA: TGTGCCAGCAGATTACTAGCCCAAGAGACCCAGTACTTC; CDR3: CASRLLAQETQYF
V: TRBV7-2; size: .; J: TRBJ2-7; length: 13; D: .; DNA: TGTGCCAGCAGCTTCAATTCGGGGTTCGAGCAGTACTTC; CDR3: CASSFNSGFEQYF
V: TRBV6-5; size: .; J: TRBJ1-6; length: 16; D: TRBD1; DNA: TGTGCCAGCAGTTGGCAACAGGGGAGAAAAAATTCACCCCTCCACTTT; CDR3: CASSWQQGRKNSPLHF
V: TRBV12-3/TRBV12-4; size: few; J: TRBJ2-7; length: 14; D: .; DNA: TGTGCCAGCAGTCTATACCAGGAGGCCTACGAGCAGTACTTC; CDR3: CASSLYQEAYEQYF
V: TRBV3-1; size: few; J: TRBJ2-1; length: 15; D: TRBD2; DNA: TGTGCCAGCAGCCTAGCGGGAGCCCAGGGTGATGAGCAGTTCTTC; CDR3: CASSLAGAQGDEQFF
V: TRBV27; size: few; J: TRBJ2-7; length: 12; D: TRBD1; DNA: TGTGCCAGCAGTAGACAGGGGCTGGAGCAGTACTTC; CDR3: CASSRQGLEQYF
V: TRBV12-3/TRBV12-4; size: .; J: TRBJ2-2; length: 11; D: .; DNA: TGTGCCAGCCGACTCACCGGGGAGCTGTTTTTT; CDR3: CASRLTGELFF
V: TRBV20-1; size: many; J: TRBJ2-7; length: 13; D: .; DNA: TGCAGTGCTGCCCCCCCCGGATCCTACGAGCAGTACTTC; CDR3: CSAAPPGSYEQYF
V: TRBV4-1; size: .; J: TRBJ2-2; length: 15; D: TRBD2; DNA: TGCGCCAGCAGCCAGTCCGGGGGAGGGACCGGGGAGCTGTTTTTT; CDR3: CASSQSGGGTGELFF
V: TRBV3-1; size: few; J: TRBJ2-5; length: 9; D: .; DNA: TGTGCCAGCATCTCTACCCAGTACTTC; CDR3: CASISTQYF
V: TRBV4-3; size: .; J: TRBJ2-1; length: 16; D: .; DNA: TGCGCCAGCAGCCAAGATAGAGGCTTTTTCTACAATGAGCAGTTCTTC; CDR3: CASSQDRGFFYNEQFF
V: TRBV10-3; size: many; J: TRBJ2-2; length: 14; D: .; DNA: TGTGCCATCAGGCTTGGGCGAGCAACTGGGGAGCTGTTTTTT; CDR3: CAIRLGRATGELFF
V: TRBV12-3/TRBV12-4; size: .; J: TRBJ2-7; length: 11; D: .; DNA: TGTGCCAGCGGCAGTTACTACGAGCAGTACTTC; CDR3: CASGSYYEQYF
V: TRBV7-3; size: .; J: TRBJ2-3; length: 15; D: TRBD2; DNA: TGTGCCAGCAGCCCCGTCGCGGGGGTGGGTGATACGCAGTATTTT; CDR3: CASSPVAGVGDTQYF
V: TRBV5-1; size: .; J: TRBJ2-5; length: 11; D: .; DNA: TGCGCCAGCAGGGGACCGGAGACCCAGTACTTC; CDR3: CASRGPETQYF
V: TRBV12-3/TRBV12-4; size: few; J: TRBJ1-3; length: 16; D: .; DNA: TGTGCCAGCAGTCATACGACTGGACGCTCTGGAAACACCATATATTTT; CDR3: CASSHTTGRSGNTIYF
V: TRBV25-1; size: many; J: TRBJ2-1; length: 15; D: TRBD2; DNA: TGTGCCAGCCCGCTAGCGGGACCCTCCTACAATGAGCAGTTCTTC; CDR3: CASPLAGPSYNEQFF
V: TRBV20-1; size: many; J: TRBJ1-2; length: 12; D: .; DNA: TGCAGTGCTAGTGGGGGGCAGGATGGCTACACCTTC; CDR3: CSASGGQDGYTF
V: TRBV20-1; size: many; J: TRBJ2-7; length: 17; D: .; DNA: TGCAGTGCTAGACCCCCATGGGGGACACAGTTAAACTACGAGCAGTACTTC; CDR3: CSARPPWGTQLNYEQYF
V: TRBV7-8; size: .; J: TRBJ1-5; length: 12; D: .; DNA: TGTGCCAGCAGCTTACCGACTCAGCCCCAGCATTTT; CDR3: CASSLPTQPQHF
V: TRBV28; size: .; J: TRBJ1-5; length: 19; D: .; DNA: TGTGCCAGCAGTCCGCTCGAAGCCTCCGGGCTCAAGTCTTTTCAGCCCCAGCATTTT; CDR3: CASSPLEASGLKSFQPQHF
V: TRBV15; size: .; J: TRBJ2-3; length: 13; D: .; DNA: TGTGCCACCAGCAGAGGAGGGCGAGATACGCAGTATTTT; CDR3: CATSRGGRDTQYF
V: TRBV5-1; size: many; J: TRBJ2-2; length: 16; D: TRBD2; DNA: TGCGCCAGCAGCTTGGCGCAAGCGGGAGGGACCGGGGAGCTGTTTTTT; CDR3: CASSLAQAGGTGELFF
V: TRBV5-1; size: many; J: TRBJ1-2; length: 14; D: .; DNA: TGCGCCAGCAGCTTGGAAGTAGGGGCCGATGGCTACACCTTC; CDR3: CASSLEVGADGYTF
V: TRBV27; size: few; J: TRBJ2-1; length: 14; D: TRBD2; DNA: TGTGCCAGCAGTTGGACTAGCGGGAGTAATGAGCAGTTCTTC; CDR3: CASSWTSGSNEQFF
V: TRBV7-6; size: .; J: TRBJ2-3; length: 17; D: TRBD2; DNA: TGTGCCAGCAGCTCACCCCTAGCGGGGGCTTCCACAGATACGCAGTATTTT; CDR3: CASSSPLAGASTDTQYF
V: TRBV5-1; size: .; J: TRBJ2-1; length: 15; D: TRBD2; DNA: TGCGCCAGCAGCTTGGAGCGGGAGCACTACAATGAGCAGTTCTTC; CDR3: CASSLEREHYNEQFF
V: TRBV12-3/TRBV12-4; size: .; J: TRBJ1-5; length: 12; D: .; DNA: TGTGCCAGCACCTCGGGGGATCAGCCCCAGCATTTT; CDR3: CASTSGDQPQHF
V: TRBV18; size: many; J: TRBJ2-7; length: 17; D: TRBD2; DNA: TGTGCCAGCTCACCACTTAGCCCGGGACTACCTCTTAACGAGCAGTACTTC; CDR3: CASSPLSPGLPLNEQYF
V: TRBV5-6; size: many; J: TRBJ1-2; length: 15; D: .; DNA: TGTGCCAGCAGCTTGTTTCCAGGACTGGGCTATGGCTACACCTTC; CDR3: CASSLFPGLGYGYTF
V: TRBV20-1; size: many; J: TRBJ1-2; length: 16; D: .; DNA: TGCAGTGCTAGAGATAGTGGTCACGAGGCGTTTTGGGGCTACACCTTC; CDR3: CSARDSGHEAFWGYTF
V: TRBV18; size: .; J: TRBJ1-1; length: 14; D: .; DNA: TGTGCCAGCTCACCGGAAGGCGTGAACACTGAAGCTTTCTTT; CDR3: CASSPEGVNTEAFF
V: TRBV7-9; size: many; J: TRBJ2-7; length: 14; D: .; DNA: TGTGCCAGCAGCTCGCCCCTAGACCTCTACGAGCAGTACTTC; CDR3: CASSSPLDLYEQYF
V: TRBV24-1; size: few; J: TRBJ2-1; length: 15; D: TRBD2; DNA: TGTGCCACCAGTCCTAGCGGGAGATCCTACAATGAGCAGTTCTTC; CDR3: CATSPSGRSYNEQFF
V: TRBV25-1; size: few; J: TRBJ1-2; length: 12; D: .; DNA: TGTGCCAGCAGTGCTCCCCTGGGAGGCTACACCTTC; CDR3: CASSAPLGGYTF
V: TRBV5-1; size: .; J: TRBJ2-1; length: 17; D: TRBD2; DNA: TGCGCCAGCAGCCTTTCAACCTCTAGCGGGGGGGACAATGAGCAGTTCTTC; CDR3: CASSLSTSSGGDNEQFF
V: TRBV5-1; size: many; J: TRBJ2-2; length: 12; D: .; DNA: TGCGCCAGCAGCCGGGAGACAGGGGAGCTGTTTTTT; CDR3: CASSRETGELFF
V: TRBV12-3/TRBV12-4; size: few; J: TRBJ2-5; length: 15; D: .; DNA: TGTGCCAGCAGTTTCCATCCAGGTTTCCAAGAGACCCAGTACTTC; CDR3: CASSFHPGFQETQYF
V: TRBV5-6; size: once; J: TRBJ2-1; length: 14; D: .; DNA: TGTGCCAGGGGCCCCGGGGTCCTCAACAATGAGCAGTTCTTC; CDR3: CARGPGVLNNEQFF
V: TRBV30; size: .; J: TRBJ1-4; length: 14; D: .; DNA: TGTGCCTGGAGTGTGCACAGTCAAGAGGAAAAACTGTTTTTT; CDR3: CAWSVHSQEEKLFF
V: TRBV5-1; size: .; J: TRBJ2-1; length: 14; D: TRBD2; DNA: TGCGCCAGCAGAGCGGGACTAGCCTCCAATGAGCAGTTCTTC; CDR3: CASRAGLASNEQFF